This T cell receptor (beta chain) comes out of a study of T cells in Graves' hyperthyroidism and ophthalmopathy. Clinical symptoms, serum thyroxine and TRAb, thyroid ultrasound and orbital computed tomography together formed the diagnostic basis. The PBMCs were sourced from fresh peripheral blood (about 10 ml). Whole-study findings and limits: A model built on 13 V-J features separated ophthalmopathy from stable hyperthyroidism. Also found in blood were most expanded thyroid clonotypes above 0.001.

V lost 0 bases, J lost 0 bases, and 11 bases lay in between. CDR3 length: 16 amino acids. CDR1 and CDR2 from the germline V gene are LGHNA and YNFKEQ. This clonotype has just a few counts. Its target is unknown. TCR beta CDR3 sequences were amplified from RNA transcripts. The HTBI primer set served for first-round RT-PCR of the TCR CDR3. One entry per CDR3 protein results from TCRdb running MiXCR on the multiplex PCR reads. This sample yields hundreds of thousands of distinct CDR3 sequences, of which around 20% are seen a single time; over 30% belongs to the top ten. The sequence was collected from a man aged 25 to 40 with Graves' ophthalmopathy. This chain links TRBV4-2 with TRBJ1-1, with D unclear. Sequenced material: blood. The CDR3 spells CASSQDWAVLNTEAFF. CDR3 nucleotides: TGTGCCAGCAGCCAAGATTGGGCAGTCTTGAACACTGAAGCTTTCTTT.